Listed below are T cell receptor beta chains from one sample, sequenced in a study of beta chain features in type 1 diabetes. The method was immunoSEQ multiplex PCR; TCRdb's version includes in-frame clones alone and lacks a portion of them. The data contain 250,000 to 350,000 clones, around 13% of them singletons. The sample consisted of central memory CD4+ T cells from blood. These receptors originate from a man aged 25 to 40 in good health. Both conserved end residues are part of each CDR3. A D gene is named only where the DNA matches it firmly. Rows may omit the clone size; those that give it use once, few, many or a size class.

v_call	d_call	clone_size	j_call	cdr3_nt	cdr3_aa
TRBV25-1	-	few	TRBJ1-2	TGTGCCAGCAGGCCAACTTCCGACTATGGCTACACCTTC	CASRPTSDYGYTF
TRBV7-9	-	few	TRBJ1-6	TGTGCCAGCAGGGAAAGCCGGGGCCTAAATTCACCCCTCCACTTT	CASRESRGLNSPLHF
TRBV30	-	few	TRBJ2-1	TGTGCCTGGAGTAGAGGAGCCCCCCAAGATGCAGAGCAGTTCTTC	CAWSRGAPQDAEQFF
TRBV28	-	once	TRBJ1-2	TGTGCCACCTCAAGTCTTCTAATCGACTATGGCTACACCTTC	CATSSLLIDYGYTF
TRBV7-2	TRBD1	-	TRBJ2-5	TGTGCCAGCAGCTTAATATTGGGACAGGGAGGTCCCCAGTACTTC	CASSLILGQGGPQYF
TRBV7-6	TRBD1	-	TRBJ2-2	TGTGCCAGCAGCTTAGGACAGGGGGCGTTGGCCGGGGAGCTGTTTTTT	CASSLGQGALAGELFF
TRBV19	-	few	TRBJ1-5	TGTGCCAGTACCCCCGATAGCAATCAGCCCCAGCATTTT	CASTPDSNQPQHF
TRBV14	-	-	TRBJ2-1	TGTGCCAGCAGCAGGGCAGGGACCTCCTACAATGAGCAGTTCTTC	CASSRAGTSYNEQFF
TRBV11-3	-	-	TRBJ2-1	TGTGCCAGCAGCCTCATAGGCAATCTAGCCTTCTCCTACAATGAGCAGTTCTTC	CASSLIGNLAFSYNEQFF
TRBV9	-	many	TRBJ1-1	TGTGCCAGCAGCGCCAGACAGTGGGACACTGAAGCTTTCTTT	CASSARQWDTEAFF
TRBV27	-	-	TRBJ2-2	TGTGCCAGCAGTAGGGACACAAGAGGGGAGCTGTTTTTT	CASSRDTRGELFF
TRBV7-3	-	-	TRBJ2-2	TGTGCCAGCAGCCAAGCCACACAGAACACCGGGGAGCTGTTTTTT	CASSQATQNTGELFF
TRBV5-4	-	-	TRBJ1-1	TGTGCCAGCAGCTTAATGGGAATGAACACTGAAGCTTTCTTT	CASSLMGMNTEAFF
TRBV4-1	-	-	TRBJ1-3	TGCGCCAGCAGCCAATCCGGACGGAGCTCTGGAAACACCATATATTTT	CASSQSGRSSGNTIYF
TRBV5-1	-	-	TRBJ2-5	TGCGCCAGCAGCGTTCCGGGCGGCCTGGGAGAGACCCAGTACTTC	CASSVPGGLGETQYF
TRBV5-1	-	-	TRBJ2-5	TGCGCCAGCAGCTTGGGGGGCGGTGAGACCCAGTACTTC	CASSLGGGETQYF
TRBV6-5	-	-	TRBJ1-5	TGTGCCAGCAGTTACATGGCTAGTAGCAATCAGCCCCAGCATTTT	CASSYMASSNQPQHF